The present T cell receptor beta chain was sequenced within a study of blood T cell repertoires in COVID-19. Background on the study: Whether acute or convalescent, the COVID-19 samples came from the United States, Italy and Spain.

Study members were between 18 and 89 years old and lived in 24 US regions. Recovered status applied to Cohort 3 donors who had two consecutive negative PCRs. It also applied to those with clearance or with symptom resolution. Original processing notes: Counts of nucleated cells, estimated from reference gene primer amplification, were obtained. Only in-frame clones appear in the TCRdb table, and some are missing; sequencing was by immunoSEQ multiplex PCR. That table gives V, J and clone size, and the DNA gave D and trimming. The profile shows fewer than 350,000 clones, around 89% of them singletons. Germline CDR1 is SGHDT and CDR2 is YYEEEE. CDR3 size: 16 residues. J lost 5 bases, V lost 3 bases, and 4 bases had no gene match.

The sample taken for sequencing was PBMCs or T cells enriched from blood (not recorded which). The sequence was obtained from a woman in her thirties or forties who had recovered from COVID-19. V gene TRBV5-6 combines with J gene TRBJ2-5; 16 bases match TRBD2. CDR3 bases: TGTGCCAGCAGCTGGGGACTAGCGGGAGGGTATGAGACCCAGTACTTC. It is translated as CASSWGLAGGYETQYF.